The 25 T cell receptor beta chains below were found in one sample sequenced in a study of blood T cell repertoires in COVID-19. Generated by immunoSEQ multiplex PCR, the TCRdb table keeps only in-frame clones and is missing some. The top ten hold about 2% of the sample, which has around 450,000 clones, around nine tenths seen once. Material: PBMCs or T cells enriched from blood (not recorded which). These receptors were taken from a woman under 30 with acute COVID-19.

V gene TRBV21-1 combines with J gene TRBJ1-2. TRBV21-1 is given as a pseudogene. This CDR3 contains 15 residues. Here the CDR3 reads CASSKVTLTSYGYTF. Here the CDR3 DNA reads TGTGCCAGCAGCAAAGTCACCCTTACGAGCTATGGCTACACCTTC.

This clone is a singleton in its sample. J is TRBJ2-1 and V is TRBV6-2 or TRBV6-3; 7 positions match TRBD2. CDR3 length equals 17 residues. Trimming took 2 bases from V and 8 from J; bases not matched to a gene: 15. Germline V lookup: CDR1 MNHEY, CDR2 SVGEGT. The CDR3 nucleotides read TGTGCCAGCAGTTACGGCCCCGGACTAGGAGCTCGCTATGAGCAGTTCTTC. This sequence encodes CASSYGPGLGARYEQFF.

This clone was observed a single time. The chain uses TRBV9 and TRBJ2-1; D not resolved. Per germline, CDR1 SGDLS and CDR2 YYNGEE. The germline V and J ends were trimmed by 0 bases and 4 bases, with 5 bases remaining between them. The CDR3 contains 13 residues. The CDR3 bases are TGTGCCAGCAGCGTAGAGAGTTACAATGAGCAGTTCTTC. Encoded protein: CASSVESYNEQFF.

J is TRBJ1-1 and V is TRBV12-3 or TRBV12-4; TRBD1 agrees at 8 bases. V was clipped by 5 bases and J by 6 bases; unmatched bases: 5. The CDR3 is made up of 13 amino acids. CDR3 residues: CASSTTGDAEAFF. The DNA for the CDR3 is TGTGCCAGCAGTACGACAGGGGACGCTGAAGCTTTCTTT.

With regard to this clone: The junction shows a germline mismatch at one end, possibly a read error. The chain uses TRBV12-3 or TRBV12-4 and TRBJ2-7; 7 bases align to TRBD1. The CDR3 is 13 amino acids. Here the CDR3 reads CASSRTGSHEQYF. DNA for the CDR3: TGTGCCAGCAGTAGGACAGGCTCCCACGAGCAGTACTTC.

The CDR3 sequence: CASSLAGTSGVYNEQFF. The DNA of the CDR3 is TGTGCCAGCAGCTTAGCTGGGACTAGCGGGGTCTACAATGAGCAGTTCTTC. The chain uses TRBV7-9 and TRBJ2-1; TRBD2 matches 13 bases. The trim removed 0 bases at V and 3 bases at J, leaving 2 bases unmatched. Germline V gives CDR1 SEHNR, CDR2 FQNEAQ (reference sequence). This CDR3 spans 17 amino acids.

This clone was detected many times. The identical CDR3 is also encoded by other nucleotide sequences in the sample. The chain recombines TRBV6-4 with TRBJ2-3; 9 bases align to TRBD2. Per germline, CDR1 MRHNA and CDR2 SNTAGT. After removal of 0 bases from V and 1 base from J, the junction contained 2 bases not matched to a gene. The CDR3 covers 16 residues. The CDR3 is CASSDSASGGTDTQYF. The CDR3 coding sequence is TGTGCCAGCAGTGACTCGGCTAGCGGGGGCACAGATACGCAGTATTTT.

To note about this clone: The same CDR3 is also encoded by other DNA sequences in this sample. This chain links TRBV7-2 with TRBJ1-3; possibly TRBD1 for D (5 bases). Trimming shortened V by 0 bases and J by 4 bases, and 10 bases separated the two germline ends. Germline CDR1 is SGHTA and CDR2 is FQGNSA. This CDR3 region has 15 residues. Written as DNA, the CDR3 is TGTGCCAGCAGCTTAGCGGGAGGGGCCGGAAACACCATATATTTT. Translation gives CASSLAGGAGNTIYF. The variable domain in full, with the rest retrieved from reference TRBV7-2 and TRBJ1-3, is GAGVSQSPSNKVTEKGKDVELRCDPISGHTALYWYRQSLGQGLEFLIYFQGNSAPDKSGLPSDRFSAERTGGSVSTLTIQRTQQEDSAVYLCASSLAGGAGNTIYFGEGSWLTVV.

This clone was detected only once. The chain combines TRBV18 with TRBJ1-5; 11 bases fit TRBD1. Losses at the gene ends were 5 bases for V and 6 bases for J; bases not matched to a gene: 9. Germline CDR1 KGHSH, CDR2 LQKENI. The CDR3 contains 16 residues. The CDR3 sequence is CASSKDRGRGGQPQHF. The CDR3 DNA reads TGTGCCAGCTCAAAGGACAGGGGGCGAGGTGGTCAGCCCCAGCATTTT.

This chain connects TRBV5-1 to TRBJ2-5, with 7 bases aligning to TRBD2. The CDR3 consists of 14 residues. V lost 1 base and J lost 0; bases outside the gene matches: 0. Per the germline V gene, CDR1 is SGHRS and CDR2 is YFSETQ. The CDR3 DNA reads TGCGCCAGCAGCTTGAGCGGGAACCAAGAGACCCAGTACTTC. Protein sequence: CASSLSGNQETQYF.

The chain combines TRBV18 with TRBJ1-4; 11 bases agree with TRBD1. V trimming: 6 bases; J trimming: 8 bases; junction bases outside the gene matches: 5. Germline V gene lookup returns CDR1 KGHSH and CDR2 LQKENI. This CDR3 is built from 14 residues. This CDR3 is CASSRTGGAEKLFF. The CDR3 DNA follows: TGTGCCAGCTCGCGGACAGGGGGCGCGGAAAAACTGTTTTTT.

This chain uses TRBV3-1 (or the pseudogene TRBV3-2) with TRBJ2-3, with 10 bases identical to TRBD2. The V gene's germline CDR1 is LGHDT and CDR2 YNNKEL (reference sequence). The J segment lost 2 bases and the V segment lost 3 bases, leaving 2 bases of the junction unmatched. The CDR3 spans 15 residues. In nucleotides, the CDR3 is TGTGCCAGCAGCCAGGGACTAGCGTACACAGATACGCAGTATTTT. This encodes CASSQGLAYTDTQYF.

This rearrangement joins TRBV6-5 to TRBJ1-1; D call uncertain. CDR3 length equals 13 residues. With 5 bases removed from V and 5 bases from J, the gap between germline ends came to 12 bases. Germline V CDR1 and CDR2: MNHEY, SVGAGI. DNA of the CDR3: TGTGCCAGCAGTCCGGGATTATGGACTGAAGCTTTCTTT. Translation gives CASSPGLWTEAFF.

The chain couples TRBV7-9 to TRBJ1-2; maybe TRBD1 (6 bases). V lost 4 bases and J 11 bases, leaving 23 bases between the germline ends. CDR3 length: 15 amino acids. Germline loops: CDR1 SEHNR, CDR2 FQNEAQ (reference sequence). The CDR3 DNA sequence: TGTGCCAGCAGCTCTCCGGGACACGGATGGTTAGGGTACACCTTC. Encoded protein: CASSSPGHGWLGYTF.

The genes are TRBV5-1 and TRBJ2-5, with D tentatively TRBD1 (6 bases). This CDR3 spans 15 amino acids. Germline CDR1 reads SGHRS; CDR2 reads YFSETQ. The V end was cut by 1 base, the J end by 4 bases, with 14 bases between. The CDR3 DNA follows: TGCGCCAGCAGCTTGTTAGTAGGGGGTGGAGAGACCCAGTACTTC. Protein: CASSLLVGGGETQYF.

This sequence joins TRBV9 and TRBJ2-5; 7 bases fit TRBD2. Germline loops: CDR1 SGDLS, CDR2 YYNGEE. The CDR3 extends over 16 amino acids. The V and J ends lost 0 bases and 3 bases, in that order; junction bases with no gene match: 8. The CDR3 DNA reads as TGTGCCAGCAGCGTAGGAGGACTAGACGGAAAAGAGACCCAGTACTTC. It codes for CASSVGGLDGKETQYF.

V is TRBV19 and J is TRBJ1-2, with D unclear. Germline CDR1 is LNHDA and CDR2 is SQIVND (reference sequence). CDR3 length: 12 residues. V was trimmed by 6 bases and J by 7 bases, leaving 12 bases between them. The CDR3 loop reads CASRTGYAGYTF. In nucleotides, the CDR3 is TGTGCCAGTAGGACGGGGTATGCTGGCTACACCTTC. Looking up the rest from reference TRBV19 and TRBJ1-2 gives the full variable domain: DGGITQSPKYLFRKEGQNVTLSCEQNLNHDAMYWYRQDPGQGLRLIYYSQIVNDFQKGDIAEGYSVSREKKESFPLTVTSAQKNPTAFYLCASRTGYAGYTFGSGTRLTVV.

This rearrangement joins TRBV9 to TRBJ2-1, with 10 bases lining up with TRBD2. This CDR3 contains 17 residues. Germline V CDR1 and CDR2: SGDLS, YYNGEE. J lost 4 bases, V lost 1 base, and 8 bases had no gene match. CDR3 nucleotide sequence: TGTGCCAGCAGCGTATTTCCGGGACTAGCGCGTTACAATGAGCAGTTCTTC. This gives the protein CASSVFPGLARYNEQFF.

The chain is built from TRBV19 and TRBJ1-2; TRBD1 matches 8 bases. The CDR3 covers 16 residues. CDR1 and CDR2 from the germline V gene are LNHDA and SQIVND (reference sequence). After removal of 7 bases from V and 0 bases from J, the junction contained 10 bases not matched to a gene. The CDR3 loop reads CASTNWGQETNYGYTF. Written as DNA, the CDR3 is TGTGCCAGTACCAACTGGGGACAGGAGACTAACTATGGCTACACCTTC. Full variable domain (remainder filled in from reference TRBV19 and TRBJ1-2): DGGITQSPKYLFRKEGQNVTLSCEQNLNHDAMYWYRQDPGQGLRLIYYSQIVNDFQKGDIAEGYSVSREKKESFPLTVTSAQKNPTAFYLCASTNWGQETNYGYTFGSGTRLTVV.

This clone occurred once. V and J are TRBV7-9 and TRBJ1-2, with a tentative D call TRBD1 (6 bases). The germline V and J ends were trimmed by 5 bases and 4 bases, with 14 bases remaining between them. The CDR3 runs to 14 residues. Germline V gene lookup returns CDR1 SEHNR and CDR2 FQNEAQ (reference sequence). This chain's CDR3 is CASSEQGGLYGYTF. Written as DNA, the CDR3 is TGTGCCAGCAGCGAACAGGGTGGGCTCTATGGCTACACCTTC.

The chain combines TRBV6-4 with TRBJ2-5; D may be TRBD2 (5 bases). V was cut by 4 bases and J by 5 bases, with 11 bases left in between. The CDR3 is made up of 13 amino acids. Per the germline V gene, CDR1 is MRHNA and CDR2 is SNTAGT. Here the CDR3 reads CASSGTPGETQYF. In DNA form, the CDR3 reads TGTGCCAGCAGTGGGACTCCCGGGGAGACCCAGTACTTC.

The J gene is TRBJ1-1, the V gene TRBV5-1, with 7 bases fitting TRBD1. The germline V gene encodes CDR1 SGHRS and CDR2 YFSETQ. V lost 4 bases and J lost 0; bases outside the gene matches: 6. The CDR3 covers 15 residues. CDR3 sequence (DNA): TGCGCCAGCAGCGCAGGACAGGCCATGAACACTGAAGCTTTCTTT. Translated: CASSAGQAMNTEAFF.

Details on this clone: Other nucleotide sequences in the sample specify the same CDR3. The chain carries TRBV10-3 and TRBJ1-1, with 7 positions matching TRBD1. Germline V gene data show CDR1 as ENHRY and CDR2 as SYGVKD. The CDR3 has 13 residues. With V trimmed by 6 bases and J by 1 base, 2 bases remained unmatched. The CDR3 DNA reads TGTGCCATCAGGGGGACAGCGAACACTGAAGCTTTCTTT. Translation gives CAIRGTANTEAFF.

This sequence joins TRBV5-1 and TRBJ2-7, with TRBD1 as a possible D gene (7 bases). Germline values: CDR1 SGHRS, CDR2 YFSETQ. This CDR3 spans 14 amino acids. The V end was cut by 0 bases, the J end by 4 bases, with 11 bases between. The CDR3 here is CASSLVPGGYEQYF. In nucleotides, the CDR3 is TGCGCCAGCAGCTTGGTTCCAGGGGGGTACGAGCAGTACTTC. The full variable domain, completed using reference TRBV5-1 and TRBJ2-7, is KAGVTQTPRYLIKTRGQQVTLSCSPISGHRSVSWYQQTPGQGLQFLFEYFSETQRNKGNFPGRFSGRQFSNSRSEMNVSTLELGDSALYLCASSLVPGGYEQYFGPGTRLTVT.

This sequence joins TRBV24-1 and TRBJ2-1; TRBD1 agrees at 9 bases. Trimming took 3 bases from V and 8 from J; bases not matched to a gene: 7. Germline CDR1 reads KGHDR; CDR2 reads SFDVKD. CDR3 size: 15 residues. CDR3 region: CATSDNRQGVDEQFF. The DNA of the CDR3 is TGTGCCACCAGTGATAACCGACAGGGGGTCGATGAGCAGTTCTTC.